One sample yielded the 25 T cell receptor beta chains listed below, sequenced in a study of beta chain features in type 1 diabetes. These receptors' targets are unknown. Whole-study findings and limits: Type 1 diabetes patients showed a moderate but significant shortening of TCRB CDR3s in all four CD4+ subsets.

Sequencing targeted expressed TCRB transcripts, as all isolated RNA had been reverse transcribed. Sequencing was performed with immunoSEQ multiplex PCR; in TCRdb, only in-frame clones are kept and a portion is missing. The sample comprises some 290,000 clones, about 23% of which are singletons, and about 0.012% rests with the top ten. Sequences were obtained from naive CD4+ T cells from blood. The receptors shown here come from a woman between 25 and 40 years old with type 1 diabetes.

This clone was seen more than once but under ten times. For the CDR3, the DNA is TGCAGCGTTGACAACGGCGGTGAGCAGTTCTTC. This sequence encodes CSVDNGGEQFF. The chain employs TRBV29-1 and TRBJ2-1; D remains unclear. V gave up 3 bases and J gave up 9 bases, with 9 bases separating them. The CDR3 extends over 11 amino acids. Looked up from germline, CDR1 is SQVTM and CDR2 is ANQGSEA.

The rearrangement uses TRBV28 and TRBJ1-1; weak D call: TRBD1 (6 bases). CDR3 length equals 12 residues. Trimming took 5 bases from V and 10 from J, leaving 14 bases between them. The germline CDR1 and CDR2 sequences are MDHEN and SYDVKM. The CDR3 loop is CASSAQGLGAFF. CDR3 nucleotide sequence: TGTGCCAGCAGTGCACAGGGATTGGGAGCTTTCTTT. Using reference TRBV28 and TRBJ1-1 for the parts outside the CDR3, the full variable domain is DVKVTQSSRYLVKRTGEKVFLECVQDMDHENMFWYRQDPGLGLRLIYFSYDVKMKEKGDIPEGYSVSREKKERFSLILESASTNQTSMYLCASSAQGLGAFFGQGTRLTVV.

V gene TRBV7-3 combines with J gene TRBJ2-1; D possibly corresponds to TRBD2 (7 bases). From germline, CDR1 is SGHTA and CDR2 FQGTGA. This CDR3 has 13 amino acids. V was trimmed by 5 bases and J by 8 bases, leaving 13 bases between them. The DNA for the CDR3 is TGTGCCAGCAGCGCTACAGGGAGGGATGAGCAGTTCTTC. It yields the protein CASSATGRDEQFF.

For the CDR3, the DNA is TGCGCCAGCAGCTTCGGGACTAGCGGAAACACCGGGGAGCTGTTTTTT. Residues: CASSFGTSGNTGELFF. The V gene is TRBV5-1, the J gene TRBJ2-2, with 11 bases that match TRBD2. CDR1 and CDR2 from the germline V gene are SGHRS and YFSETQ. V lost 2 bases and J lost 2; bases outside the gene matches: 2. This CDR3 spans 16 amino acids.

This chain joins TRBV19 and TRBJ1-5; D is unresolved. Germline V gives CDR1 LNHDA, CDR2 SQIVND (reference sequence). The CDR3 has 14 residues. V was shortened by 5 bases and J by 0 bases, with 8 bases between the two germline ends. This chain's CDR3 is CASSLGSSNQPQHF. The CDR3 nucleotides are TGTGCCAGTAGTTTGGGGAGTAGCAATCAGCCCCAGCATTTT.

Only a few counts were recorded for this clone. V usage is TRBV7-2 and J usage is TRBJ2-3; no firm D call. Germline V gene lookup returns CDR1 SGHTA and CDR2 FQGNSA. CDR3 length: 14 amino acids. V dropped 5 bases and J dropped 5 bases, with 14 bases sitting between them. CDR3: CASSAVAGRDTQYF. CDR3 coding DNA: TGTGCCAGCAGCGCGGTTGCCGGCCGAGATACGCAGTATTTT.

CDR3 loop: CASSSQGDTEAFF. The CDR3 DNA reads as TGTGCCAGCAGCTCCCAGGGGGACACTGAAGCTTTCTTT. The chain carries TRBV7-9 and TRBJ1-1, with 7 bases fitting TRBD1. Germline trimming cut 4 bases from V and 3 bases from J; bases unmatched to any gene: 2. This CDR3 is 13 amino acids long. Germline V gene data show CDR1 as SEHNR and CDR2 as FQNEAQ (reference sequence). Looking up the rest from reference TRBV7-9 and TRBJ1-1 gives the full variable domain: DTGVSQNPRHKITKRGQNVTFRCDPISEHNRLYWYRQTLGQGPEFLTYFQNEAQLEKSRLLSDRFSAERPKGSFSTLEIQRTEQGDSAMYLCASSSQGDTEAFFGQGTRLTVV.

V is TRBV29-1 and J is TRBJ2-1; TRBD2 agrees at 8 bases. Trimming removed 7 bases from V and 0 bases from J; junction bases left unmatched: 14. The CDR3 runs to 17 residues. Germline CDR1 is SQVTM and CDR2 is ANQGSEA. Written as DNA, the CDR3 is TGCAGCGCCAGATTAGGAATAGCGGGAACCTCCTACAATGAGCAGTTCTTC. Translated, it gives CSARLGIAGTSYNEQFF.

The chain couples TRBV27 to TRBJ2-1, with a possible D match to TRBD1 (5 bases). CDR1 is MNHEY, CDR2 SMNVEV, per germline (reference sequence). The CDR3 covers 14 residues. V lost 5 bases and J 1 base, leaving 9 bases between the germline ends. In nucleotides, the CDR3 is TGTGCCAGCAGTCAGGGTCGTTCCTACAATGAGCAGTTCTTC. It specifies CASSQGRSYNEQFF.

The CDR3 sequence: CAWSLGPLAYEQYF. The CDR3 DNA follows: TGTGCCTGGAGCCTGGGGCCTCTTGCCTACGAGCAGTACTTC. V is TRBV30 and J is TRBJ2-7; a possible D gene is TRBD1 (5 bases). Deletions cut 3 bases from V and 2 bases from J, with 14 bases between. This CDR3 spans 14 amino acids. Germline V CDR1 and CDR2: GTSNPN, SVGIG (reference sequence).

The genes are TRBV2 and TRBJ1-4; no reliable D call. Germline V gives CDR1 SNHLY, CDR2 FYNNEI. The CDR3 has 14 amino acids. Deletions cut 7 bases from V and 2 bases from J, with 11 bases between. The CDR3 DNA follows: TGTGCCAGCATTAGGGAGTCGACTAATGAAAAACTGTTTTTT. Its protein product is CASIRESTNEKLFF.

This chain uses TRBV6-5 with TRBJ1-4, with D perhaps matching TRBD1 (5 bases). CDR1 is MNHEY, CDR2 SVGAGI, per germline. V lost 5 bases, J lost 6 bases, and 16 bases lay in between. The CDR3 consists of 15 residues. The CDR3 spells CASSPRTLQDEKLFF. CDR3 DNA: TGTGCCAGCAGTCCAAGGACATTGCAGGATGAAAAACTGTTTTTT.

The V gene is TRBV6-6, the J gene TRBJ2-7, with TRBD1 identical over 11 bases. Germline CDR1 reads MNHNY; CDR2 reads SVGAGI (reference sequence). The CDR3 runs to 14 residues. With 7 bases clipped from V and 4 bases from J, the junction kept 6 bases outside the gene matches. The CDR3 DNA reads TGTGCCAGCACTACGGACAGGGGGCGGTACGAGCAGTACTTC. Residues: CASTTDRGRYEQYF.

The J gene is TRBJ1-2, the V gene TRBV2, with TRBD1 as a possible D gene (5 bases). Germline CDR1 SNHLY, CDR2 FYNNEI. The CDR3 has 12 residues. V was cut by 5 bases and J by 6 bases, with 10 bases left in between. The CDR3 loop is CASSSGSDGYTF. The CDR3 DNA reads TGTGCCAGCAGTTCAGGGTCGGATGGCTACACCTTC. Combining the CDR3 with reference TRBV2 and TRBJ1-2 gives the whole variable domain EPEVTQTPSHQVTQMGQEVILRCVPISNHLYFYWYRQILGQKVEFLVSFYNNEISEKSEIFDDQFSVERPDGSNFTLKIRSTKLEDSAMYFCASSSGSDGYTFGSGTRLTVV.

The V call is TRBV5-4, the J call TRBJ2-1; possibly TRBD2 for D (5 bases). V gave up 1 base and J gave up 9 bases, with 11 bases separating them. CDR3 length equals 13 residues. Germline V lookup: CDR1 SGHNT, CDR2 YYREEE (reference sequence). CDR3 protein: CASSLLGGGEQFF. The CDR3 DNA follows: TGTGCCAGCAGCTTGCTCGGAGGCGGTGAGCAGTTCTTC.

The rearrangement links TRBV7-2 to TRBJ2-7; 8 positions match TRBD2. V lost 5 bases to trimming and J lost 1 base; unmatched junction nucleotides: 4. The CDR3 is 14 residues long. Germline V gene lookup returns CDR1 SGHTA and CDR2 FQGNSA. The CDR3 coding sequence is TGTGCCAGCAGCCGAACTAGCGGTTCCTACGAGCAGTACTTC. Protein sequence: CASSRTSGSYEQYF. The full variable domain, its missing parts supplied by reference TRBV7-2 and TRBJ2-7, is GAGVSQSPSNKVTEKGKDVELRCDPISGHTALYWYRQSLGQGLEFLIYFQGNSAPDKSGLPSDRFSAERTGGSVSTLTIQRTQQEDSAVYLCASSRTSGSYEQYFGPGTRLTVT.

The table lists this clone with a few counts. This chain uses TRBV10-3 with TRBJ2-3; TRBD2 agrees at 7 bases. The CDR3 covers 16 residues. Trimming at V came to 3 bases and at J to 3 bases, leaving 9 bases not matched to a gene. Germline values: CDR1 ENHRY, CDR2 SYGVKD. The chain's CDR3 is CAISDYGAGVTDTQYF. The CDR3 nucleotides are TGTGCCATCAGTGATTACGGGGCGGGAGTTACAGATACGCAGTATTTT.

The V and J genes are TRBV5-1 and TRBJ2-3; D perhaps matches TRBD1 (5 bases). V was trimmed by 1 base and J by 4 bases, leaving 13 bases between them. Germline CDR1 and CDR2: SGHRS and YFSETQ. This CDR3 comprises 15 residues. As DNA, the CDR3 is TGCGCCAGCAGCTTGCCAGGGTTCAGTTCAGATACGCAGTATTTT. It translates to CASSLPGFSSDTQYF.

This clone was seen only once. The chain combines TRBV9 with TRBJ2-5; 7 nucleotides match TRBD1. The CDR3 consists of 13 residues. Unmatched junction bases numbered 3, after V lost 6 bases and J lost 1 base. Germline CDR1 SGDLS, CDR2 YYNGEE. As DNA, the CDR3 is TGTGCCAGCAACAGGGACAGCCAAGAGACCCAGTACTTC. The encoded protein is CASNRDSQETQYF.

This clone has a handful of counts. CDR3: CASSLFGGSDQPQHF. In DNA, the CDR3 is TGTGCCAGCAGCTTATTTGGGGGGAGTGATCAGCCCCAGCATTTT. V usage is TRBV9 and J usage is TRBJ1-5; D possibly corresponds to TRBD1 (5 bases). The germline gives CDR1 SGDLS, CDR2 YYNGEE. V lost 4 bases to trimming and J lost 5 bases, with 16 bases between them. CDR3 length: 15 residues.

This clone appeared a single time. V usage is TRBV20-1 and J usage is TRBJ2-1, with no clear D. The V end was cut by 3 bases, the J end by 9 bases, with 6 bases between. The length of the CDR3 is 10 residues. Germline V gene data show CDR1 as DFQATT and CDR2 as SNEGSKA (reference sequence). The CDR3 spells CSARTGEQFF. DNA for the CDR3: TGCAGTGCTAGGACGGGTGAGCAGTTCTTC.

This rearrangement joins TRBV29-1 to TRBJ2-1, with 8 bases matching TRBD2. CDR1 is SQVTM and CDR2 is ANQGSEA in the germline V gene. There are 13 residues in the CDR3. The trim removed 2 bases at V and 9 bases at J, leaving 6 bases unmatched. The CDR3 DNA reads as TGCAGCGTTGAACTAGCGGGTCGGATTGAGCAGTTCTTC. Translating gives CSVELAGRIEQFF.

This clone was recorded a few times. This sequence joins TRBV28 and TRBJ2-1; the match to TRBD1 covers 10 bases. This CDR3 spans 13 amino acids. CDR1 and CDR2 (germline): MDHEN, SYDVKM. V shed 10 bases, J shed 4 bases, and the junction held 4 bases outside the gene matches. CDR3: CATGDRGYNEQFF. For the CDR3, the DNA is TGTGCCACCGGGGACAGGGGATACAATGAGCAGTTCTTC.

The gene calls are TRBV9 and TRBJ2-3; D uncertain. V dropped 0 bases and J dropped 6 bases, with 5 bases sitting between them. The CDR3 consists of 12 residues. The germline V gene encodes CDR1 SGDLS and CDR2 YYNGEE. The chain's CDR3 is CASSVAGDTQYF. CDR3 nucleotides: TGTGCCAGCAGCGTAGCCGGGGATACGCAGTATTTT.

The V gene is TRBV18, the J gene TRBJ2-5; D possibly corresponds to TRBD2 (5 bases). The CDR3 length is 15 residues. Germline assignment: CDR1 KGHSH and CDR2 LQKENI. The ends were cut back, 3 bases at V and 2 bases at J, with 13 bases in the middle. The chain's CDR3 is CASSPFTRQQETQYF. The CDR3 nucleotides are TGTGCCAGCTCACCTTTCACTAGACAACAAGAGACCCAGTACTTC.